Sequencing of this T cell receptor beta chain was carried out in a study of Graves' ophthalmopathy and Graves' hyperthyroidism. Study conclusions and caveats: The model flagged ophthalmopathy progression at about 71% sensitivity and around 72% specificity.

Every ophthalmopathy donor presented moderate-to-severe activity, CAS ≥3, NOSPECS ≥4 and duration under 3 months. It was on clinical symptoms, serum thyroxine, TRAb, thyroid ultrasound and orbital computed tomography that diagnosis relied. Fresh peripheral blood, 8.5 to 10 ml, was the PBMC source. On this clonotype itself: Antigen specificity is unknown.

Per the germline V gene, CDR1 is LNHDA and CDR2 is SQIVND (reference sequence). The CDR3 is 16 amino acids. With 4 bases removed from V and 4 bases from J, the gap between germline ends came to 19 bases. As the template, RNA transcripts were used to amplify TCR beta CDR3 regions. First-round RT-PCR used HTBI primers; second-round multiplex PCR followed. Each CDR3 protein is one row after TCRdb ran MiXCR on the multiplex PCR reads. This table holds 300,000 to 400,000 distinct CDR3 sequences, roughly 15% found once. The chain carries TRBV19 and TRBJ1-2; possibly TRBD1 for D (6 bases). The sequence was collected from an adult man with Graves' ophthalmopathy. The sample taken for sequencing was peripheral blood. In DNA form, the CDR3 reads TGTGCCAGTAGTACCTCCTGGACAGTCTCCTCCTATGGCTACACCTTC. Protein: CASSTSWTVSSYGYTF.